The present entry profiles one T cell receptor (beta chain) with its context. Unmatched junction bases numbered 15, after V lost 2 bases and J lost 3 bases. Germline CDR1 is SGHTA and CDR2 is FQGTGA. The CDR3 covers 18 residues. Primers used in a second PCR of roughly 6 to 11 cycles were a sample-barcoded 5' primer and a J-beta primer mix. TCRdb re-called the 5' RACE reads through MiXCR, storing one row per CDR3 protein. The repertoire holds hundreds of thousands of distinct CDR3 sequences, about 25% seen once, with 7.5% to 9% in the top ten. These data are taken from a study of blood T cells in healthy people across ages. The same sample was also studied in work on T cells of mothers and their children.

This chain uses TRBV7-3 with TRBJ2-7; TRBD1 matches at 8 bases. This sequence originates from a boy aged 5 to 17 in good health. What was sequenced was blood. CDR3 in DNA: TGTGCCAGCAGCTTATCCGGCCTGGCGCGGACAGGGAACTACGAGCAGTACTTC. It codes for CASSLSGLARTGNYEQYF. The full variable domain, with the rest looked up from reference TRBV7-3 and TRBJ2-7, is GAGVSQTPSNKVTEKGKYVELRCDPISGHTALYWYRQSLGQGPEFLIYFQGTGAADDSGLPNDRFFAVRPEGSVSTLKIQRTERGDSAVYLCASSLSGLARTGNYEQYFGPGTRLTVT.